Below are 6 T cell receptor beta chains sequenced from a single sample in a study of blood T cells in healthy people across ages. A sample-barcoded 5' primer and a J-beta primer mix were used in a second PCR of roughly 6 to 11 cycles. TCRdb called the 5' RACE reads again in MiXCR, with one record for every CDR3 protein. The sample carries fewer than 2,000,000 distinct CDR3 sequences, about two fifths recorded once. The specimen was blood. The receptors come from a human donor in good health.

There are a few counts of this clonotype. The CDR3 DNA sequence: TGTGCCAGCAGCTTGCTCGGGGAGTTAGGGAGCTATGGCTACACCTTC. Encoded protein: CASSLLGELGSYGYTF. This chain joins TRBV5-4 and TRBJ1-2; D call uncertain. The V end was cut by 1 base, the J end by 4 bases, with 17 bases between. The CDR3 extends over 16 amino acids. In germline, CDR1 is SGHNT, CDR2 YYREEE (reference sequence).

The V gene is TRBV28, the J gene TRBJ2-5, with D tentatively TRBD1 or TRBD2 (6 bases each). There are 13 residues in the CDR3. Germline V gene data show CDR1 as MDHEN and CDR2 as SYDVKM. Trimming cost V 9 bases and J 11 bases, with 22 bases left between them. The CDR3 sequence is CASTGAGRWEQYF. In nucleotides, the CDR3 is TGTGCCAGTACGGGGGCAGGGCGTTGGGAGCAGTACTTC.

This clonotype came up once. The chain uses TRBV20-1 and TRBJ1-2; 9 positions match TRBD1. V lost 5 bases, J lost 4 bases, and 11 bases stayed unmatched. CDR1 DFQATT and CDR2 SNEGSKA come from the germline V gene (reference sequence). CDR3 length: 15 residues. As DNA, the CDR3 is TGCAGTGCTGAGGGACAGGGCCAAGGGATCTATGGCTACACCTTC. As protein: CSAEGQGQGIYGYTF.

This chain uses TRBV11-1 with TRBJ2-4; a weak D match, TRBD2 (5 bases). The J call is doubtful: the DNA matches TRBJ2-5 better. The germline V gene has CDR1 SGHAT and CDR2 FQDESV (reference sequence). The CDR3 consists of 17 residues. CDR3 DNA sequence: TGTGCCAGCAGCTTTGGATTTGGACGGGGTAAATCGGAGACCCAGTACTTC. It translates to CASSFGFGRGKSETQYF.

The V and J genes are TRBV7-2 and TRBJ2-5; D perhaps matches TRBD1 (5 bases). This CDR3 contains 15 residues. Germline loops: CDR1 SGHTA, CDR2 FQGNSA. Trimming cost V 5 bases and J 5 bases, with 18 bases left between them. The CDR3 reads CASSPVVGVGETQYF. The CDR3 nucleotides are TGTGCCAGCAGCCCCGTCGTAGGGGTTGGGGAGACCCAGTACTTC.

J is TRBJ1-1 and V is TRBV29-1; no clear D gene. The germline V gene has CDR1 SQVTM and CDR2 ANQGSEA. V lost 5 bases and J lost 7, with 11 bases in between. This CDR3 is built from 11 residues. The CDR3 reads CSVQVGIEAFF. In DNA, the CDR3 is TGCAGCGTTCAGGTCGGGATTGAAGCTTTCTTT.